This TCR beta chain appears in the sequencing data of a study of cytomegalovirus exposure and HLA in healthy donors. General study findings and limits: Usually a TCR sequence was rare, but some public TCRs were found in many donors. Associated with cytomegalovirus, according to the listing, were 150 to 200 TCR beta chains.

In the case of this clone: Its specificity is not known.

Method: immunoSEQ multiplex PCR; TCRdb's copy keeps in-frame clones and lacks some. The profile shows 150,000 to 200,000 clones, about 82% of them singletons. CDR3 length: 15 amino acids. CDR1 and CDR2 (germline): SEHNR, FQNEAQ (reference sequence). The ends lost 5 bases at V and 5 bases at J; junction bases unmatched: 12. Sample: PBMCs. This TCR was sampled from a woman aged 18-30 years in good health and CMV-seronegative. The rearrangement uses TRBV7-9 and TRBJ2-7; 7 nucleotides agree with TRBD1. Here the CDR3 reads CASSPTHITGDEQYF. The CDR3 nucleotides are TGTGCCAGCAGCCCCACCCATATAACAGGGGACGAGCAGTACTTC.